These 4 T cell receptor beta chains were sequenced from one sample in a study of radiotherapy plus CTLA-4 blockade in lung cancer. Sequencing used immunoSEQ multiplex PCR; TCRdb keeps in-frame clones, though not all of them. The table records more than 100,000 clones, 90% of them present only once. The sequences come from peripheral blood, collected from a patient treated with radiotherapy plus ipilimumab. These receptors originate from a human donor with non-small cell lung cancer that progressed on radiotherapy plus ipilimumab.

V is TRBV7-9 and J is TRBJ1-3; D is unresolved. Germline V CDR1 and CDR2: SEHNR, FQNEAQ (reference sequence). There are 15 residues in the CDR3. V gave up 1 base and J gave up 4 bases, with 11 bases separating them. The CDR3 reads CASSLGLQEGNTIYF. DNA for the CDR3: TGTGCCAGCAGCTTAGGTCTTCAAGAGGGAAACACCATATATTTT.

CDR3 sequence: CASSLTTSGYNEQFF. The CDR3 DNA sequence: TGTGCCAGCAGCTTGACTACCTCAGGTTACAATGAGCAGTTCTTC. The chain links TRBV5-5 to TRBJ2-1; D uncertain. CDR3 length: 15 residues. Trimming left V 1 base short and J 4 bases short, with 12 bases between. Looked up from germline, CDR1 is SGHKS and CDR2 is YYEKEE (reference sequence).

As DNA, the CDR3 is TGTGCCAGCAGTGAATGGGGGGCAGGACGTTCTGGGGCCCAGTACTTC. It is translated as CASSEWGAGRSGAQYF. This sequence joins TRBV6-1 and TRBJ2-5, with D perhaps TRBD1 or TRBD2 (6 bases each). The CDR3 runs to 16 residues. The ends were cut back, 2 bases at V and 9 bases at J, with 22 bases in the middle. CDR1 and CDR2 from the germline V gene are MNHNS and SASEGT.

The chain carries TRBV2 and TRBJ2-3; D is ambiguous. V lost 6 bases, J lost 1 base, and 14 bases lay in between. This CDR3 spans 15 amino acids. Germline values: CDR1 SNHLY, CDR2 FYNNEI. The CDR3 is CASRVQASGTDTQYF. CDR3 in DNA: TGTGCCAGCAGGGTCCAGGCGAGCGGCACAGATACGCAGTATTTT.